The 4 T cell receptor beta chains in this list originate from one sample, sequenced in a study of identical twins. TCRdb analysed the 5' RACE reads with MiXCR anew, one entry per CDR3 protein. The sample gives approximately 630,000 distinct CDR3 sequences, under 8.5% of which show up once; 1.6% is in the top ten. The same sample was also studied in work on yellow fever vaccine responses in identical twins.

The sequencing sample was made of PBMCs. The receptors originated from a young woman in good health.

This clonotype appeared a few times. One junction end does not reproduce the germline sequence, and a read error may be involved. The chain links TRBV7-3 to TRBJ2-1, with TRBD2 matching 10 bases. The CDR3 runs to 18 residues. CDR1 and CDR2 (germline): SGHTA, FQGTGA. The CDR3 here is CASSLSPPGLADYNEQFF. DNA of the CDR3: TGTGCCAGCAGTTTAAGTCCCCCCGGACTAGCGGATTACAATGAGCAGTTCTTC. Drawing the rest from reference TRBV7-3 and TRBJ2-1, the complete variable domain is GAGVSQTPSNKVTEKGKYVELRCDPISGHTALYWYRQSLGQGPEFLIYFQGTGAADDSGLPNDRFFAVRPEGSVSTLKIQRTERGDSAVYLCASSLSPPGLADYNEQFFGPGTRLTVL.

This clonotype was detected a few times. The genes are TRBV12-3 or TRBV12-4 and TRBJ1-5; D not resolved. Trimming took off 6 bases at V and 6 bases at J, with 12 bases between the two ends. The length of the CDR3 is 13 residues. The CDR3 loop is CASRSLGSQPQHF. DNA for the CDR3: TGTGCCAGCAGATCCCTGGGGTCTCAGCCCCAGCATTTT.

In this sample, this clonotype turned up a few times. J is TRBJ2-1 and V is TRBV24-1; 11 bases line up with TRBD2. The CDR3 extends over 17 amino acids. The germline V gene has CDR1 KGHDR and CDR2 SFDVKD. With 4 bases clipped from V and 6 bases from J, the junction kept 10 bases outside the gene matches. CDR3 region: CATSDPSTSGIANEQFF. The CDR3 DNA reads TGTGCCACCAGTGACCCCTCGACTAGCGGGATCGCCAATGAGCAGTTCTTC.

This clonotype was counted ten times or more. V usage is TRBV7-9 and J usage is TRBJ2-1; D not certain. The germline V gene encodes CDR1 SEHNR and CDR2 FQNEAQ (reference sequence). The CDR3 covers 11 residues. With 7 bases removed from V and 8 bases from J, the gap between germline ends came to 9 bases. CDR3 in amino acids: CASTFRDEQFF. CDR3 nucleotide sequence: TGTGCCAGCACCTTCCGGGATGAGCAGTTCTTC.